This T cell receptor beta chain was sequenced for a study of T-cell memory formation after mild COVID-19. Study details: Across donors, TCR clusters were largely donor specific.

Study results and caveats: Pre-infection memory held some responding clones, suggesting pre-existing cross-reactive T cells responded.

The table lists this clonotype with a few counts. Its cognate antigen is unknown. Barcoded TCR alpha and TCR beta cDNA libraries with UMIs came from 5'RACE using constant-segment primers. Each CDR3 protein gets one entry after TCRdb re-called the 5' RACE reads with MiXCR. The sample lists around 110,000 distinct CDR3 sequences, 15% to 20% occurring once. V was trimmed by 6 bases and J by 4 bases, leaving 17 bases between them. The CDR3 runs to 15 residues. Sample: PBMCs or a T cell subset sorted from them (not recorded which). The sequence derives from an adult woman who had mild COVID-19 (a few samples of this study predate the infection). Cell type and time point are not known. J is TRBJ2-3 and V is TRBV12-3 or TRBV12-4, with D possibly matching TRBD2 (7 bases). Written as DNA, the CDR3 is TGTGCCAGCAGGGGCGGGGGCGGAGGCGCAGATACGCAGTATTTT. Translation: CASRGGGGGADTQYF.